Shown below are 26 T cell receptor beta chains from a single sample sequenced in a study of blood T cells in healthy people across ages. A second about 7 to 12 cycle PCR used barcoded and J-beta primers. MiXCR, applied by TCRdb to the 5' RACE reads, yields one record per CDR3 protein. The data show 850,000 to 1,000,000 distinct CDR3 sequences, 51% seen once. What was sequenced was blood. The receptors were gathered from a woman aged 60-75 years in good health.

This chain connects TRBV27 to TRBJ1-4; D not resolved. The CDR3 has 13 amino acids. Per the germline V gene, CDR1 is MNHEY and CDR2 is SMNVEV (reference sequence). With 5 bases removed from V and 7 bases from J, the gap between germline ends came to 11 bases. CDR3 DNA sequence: TGTGCCAGCAGTCAGCAAATCGGTGAAAAACTGTTTTTT. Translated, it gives CASSQQIGEKLFF.

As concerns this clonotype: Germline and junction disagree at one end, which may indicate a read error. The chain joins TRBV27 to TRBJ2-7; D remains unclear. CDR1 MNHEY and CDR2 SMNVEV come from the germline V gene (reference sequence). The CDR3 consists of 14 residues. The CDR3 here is CAGSLLTNTYEQYF. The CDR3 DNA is TGTGCCGGCAGCCTCCTGACAAATACCTACGAGCAGTACTTC.

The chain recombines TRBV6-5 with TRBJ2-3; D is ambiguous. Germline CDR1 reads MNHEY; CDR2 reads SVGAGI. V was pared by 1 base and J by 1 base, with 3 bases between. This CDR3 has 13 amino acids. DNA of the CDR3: TGTGCCAGCAGTTACTTGGGCACAGATACGCAGTATTTT. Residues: CASSYLGTDTQYF.

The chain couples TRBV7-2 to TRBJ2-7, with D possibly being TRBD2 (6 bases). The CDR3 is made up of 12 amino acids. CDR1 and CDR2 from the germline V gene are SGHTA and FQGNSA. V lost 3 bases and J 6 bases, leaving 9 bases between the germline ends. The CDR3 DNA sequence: TGTGCCAGCAGCTTCCATAGCGGCGAGCAGTACTTC. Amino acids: CASSFHSGEQYF.

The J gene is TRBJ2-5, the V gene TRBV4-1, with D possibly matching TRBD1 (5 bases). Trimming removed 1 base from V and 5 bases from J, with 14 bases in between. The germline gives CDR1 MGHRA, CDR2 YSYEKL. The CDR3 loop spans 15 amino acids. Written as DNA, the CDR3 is TGCGCCAGCAGCCAAGGCAGGGTTGCAAGGGAGACCCAGTACTTC. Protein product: CASSQGRVARETQYF.

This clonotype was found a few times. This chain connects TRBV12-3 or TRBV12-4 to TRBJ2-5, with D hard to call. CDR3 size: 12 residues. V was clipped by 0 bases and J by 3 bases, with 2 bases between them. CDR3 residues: CASSLAKETQYF. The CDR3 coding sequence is TGTGCCAGCAGTTTAGCAAAAGAGACCCAGTACTTC.

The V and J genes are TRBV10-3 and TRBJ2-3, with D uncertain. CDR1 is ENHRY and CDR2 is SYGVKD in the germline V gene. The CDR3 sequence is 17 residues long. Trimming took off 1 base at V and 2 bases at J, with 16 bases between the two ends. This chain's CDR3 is CAISEFTKQFDTDTQYF. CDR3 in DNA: TGTGCCATCAGTGAGTTCACGAAGCAATTTGACACAGATACGCAGTATTTT.

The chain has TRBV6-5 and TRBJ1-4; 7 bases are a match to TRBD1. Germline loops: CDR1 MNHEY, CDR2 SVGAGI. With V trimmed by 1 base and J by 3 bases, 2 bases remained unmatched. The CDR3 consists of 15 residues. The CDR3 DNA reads TGTGCCAGCAGTTACTATAGGGGGCCTAATGAAAAACTGTTTTTT. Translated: CASSYYRGPNEKLFF.

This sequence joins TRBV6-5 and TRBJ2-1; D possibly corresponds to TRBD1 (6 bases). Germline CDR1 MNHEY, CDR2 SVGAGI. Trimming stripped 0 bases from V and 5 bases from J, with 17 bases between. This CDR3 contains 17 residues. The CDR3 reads CASSYSNTVKGDNEQFF. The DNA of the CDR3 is TGTGCCAGCAGTTACTCGAATACAGTTAAGGGGGACAATGAGCAGTTCTTC.

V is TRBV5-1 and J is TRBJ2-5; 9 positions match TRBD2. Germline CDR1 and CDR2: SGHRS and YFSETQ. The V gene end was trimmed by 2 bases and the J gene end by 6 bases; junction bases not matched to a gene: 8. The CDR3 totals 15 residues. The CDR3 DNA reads TGCGCCAGCAGCTTATCTAGCGGGATTGAAAAGACCCAGTACTTC. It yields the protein CASSLSSGIEKTQYF.

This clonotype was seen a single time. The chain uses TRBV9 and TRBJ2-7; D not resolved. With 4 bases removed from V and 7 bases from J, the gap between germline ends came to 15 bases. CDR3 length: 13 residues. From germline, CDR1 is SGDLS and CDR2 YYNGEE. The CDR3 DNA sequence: TGTGCCAGCAGCCTTGGGGTACTGCAGGAGCAGTACTTC. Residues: CASSLGVLQEQYF.

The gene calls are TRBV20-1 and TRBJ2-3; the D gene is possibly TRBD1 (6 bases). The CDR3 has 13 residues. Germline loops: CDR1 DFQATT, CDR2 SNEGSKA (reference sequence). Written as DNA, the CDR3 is TGCAGCTGGGGGCTAGGGGGTTCAGATACGCAGTATTTT. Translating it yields CSWGLGGSDTQYF.

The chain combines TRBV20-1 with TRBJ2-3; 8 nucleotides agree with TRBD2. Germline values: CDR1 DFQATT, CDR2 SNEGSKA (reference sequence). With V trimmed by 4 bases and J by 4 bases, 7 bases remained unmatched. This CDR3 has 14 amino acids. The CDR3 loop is CSATGGGAADTQYF. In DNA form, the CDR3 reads TGCAGTGCTACGGGAGGGGGGGCGGCAGATACGCAGTATTTT.

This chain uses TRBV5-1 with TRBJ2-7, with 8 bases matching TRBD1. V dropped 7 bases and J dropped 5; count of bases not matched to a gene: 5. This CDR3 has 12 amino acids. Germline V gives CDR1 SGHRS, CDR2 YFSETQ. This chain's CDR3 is CASGQGTNEQYF. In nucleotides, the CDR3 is TGCGCCAGCGGACAGGGCACCAACGAGCAGTACTTC.

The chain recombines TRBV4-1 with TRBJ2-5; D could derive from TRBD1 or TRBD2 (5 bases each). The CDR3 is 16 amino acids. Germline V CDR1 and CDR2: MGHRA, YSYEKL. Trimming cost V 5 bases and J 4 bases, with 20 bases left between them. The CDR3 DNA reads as TGCGCCAGCAGCGCTTCGTTGGGGGTTAGTGGAGAGACCCAGTACTTC. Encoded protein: CASSASLGVSGETQYF.

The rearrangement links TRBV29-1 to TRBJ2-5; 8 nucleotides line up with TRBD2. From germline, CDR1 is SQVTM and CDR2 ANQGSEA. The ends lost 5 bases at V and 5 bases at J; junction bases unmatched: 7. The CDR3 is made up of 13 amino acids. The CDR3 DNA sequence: TGCAGCGTTTCGTTACGGGAGGGGGAGACCCAGTACTTC. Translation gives CSVSLREGETQYF.

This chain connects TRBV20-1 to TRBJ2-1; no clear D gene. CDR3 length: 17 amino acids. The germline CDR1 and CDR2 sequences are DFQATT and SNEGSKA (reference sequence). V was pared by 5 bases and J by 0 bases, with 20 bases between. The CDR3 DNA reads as TGCAGTGCTGCCTCCGAGACTCACAGCAGCTCCTACAATGAGCAGTTCTTC. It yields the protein CSAASETHSSSYNEQFF.

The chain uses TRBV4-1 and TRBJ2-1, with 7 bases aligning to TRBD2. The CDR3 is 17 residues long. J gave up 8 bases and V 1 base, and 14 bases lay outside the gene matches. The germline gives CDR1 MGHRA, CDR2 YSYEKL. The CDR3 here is CASSQVTASSRGDEQFF. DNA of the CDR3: TGCGCCAGCAGCCAAGTTACGGCCTCCTCCCGGGGGGATGAGCAGTTCTTC.

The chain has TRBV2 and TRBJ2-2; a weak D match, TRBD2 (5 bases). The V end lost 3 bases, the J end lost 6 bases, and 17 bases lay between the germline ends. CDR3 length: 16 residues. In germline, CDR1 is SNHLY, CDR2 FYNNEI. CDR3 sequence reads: CASSELALRRSGELFF. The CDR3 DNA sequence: TGTGCCAGCAGTGAGCTAGCTCTCAGACGCTCCGGGGAGCTGTTTTTT.

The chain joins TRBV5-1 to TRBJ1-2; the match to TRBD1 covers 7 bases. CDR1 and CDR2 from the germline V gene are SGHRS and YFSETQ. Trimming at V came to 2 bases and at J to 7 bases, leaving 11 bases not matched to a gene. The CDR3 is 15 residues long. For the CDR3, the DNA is TGCGCCAGCAGCTTAGAGCCACAGGGGAGAATTGGCTACACCTTC. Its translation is CASSLEPQGRIGYTF.

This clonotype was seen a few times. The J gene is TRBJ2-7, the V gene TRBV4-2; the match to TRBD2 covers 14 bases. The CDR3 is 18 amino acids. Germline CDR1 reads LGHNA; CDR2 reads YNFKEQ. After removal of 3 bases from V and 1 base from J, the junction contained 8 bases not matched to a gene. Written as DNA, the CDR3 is TGTGCCAGCAGCCAGGGGAGGGGACTAGCGGGAGTATCCTACGAGCAGTACTTC. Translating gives CASSQGRGLAGVSYEQYF.

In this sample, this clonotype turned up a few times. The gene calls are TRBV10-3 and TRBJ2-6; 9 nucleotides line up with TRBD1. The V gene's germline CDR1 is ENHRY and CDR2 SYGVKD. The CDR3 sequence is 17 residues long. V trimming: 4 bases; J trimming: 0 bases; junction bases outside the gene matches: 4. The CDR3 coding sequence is TGTGCCATCAGTGGGACAGGGGAGGGCTCTGGGGCCAACGTCCTGACTTTC. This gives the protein CAISGTGEGSGANVLTF.

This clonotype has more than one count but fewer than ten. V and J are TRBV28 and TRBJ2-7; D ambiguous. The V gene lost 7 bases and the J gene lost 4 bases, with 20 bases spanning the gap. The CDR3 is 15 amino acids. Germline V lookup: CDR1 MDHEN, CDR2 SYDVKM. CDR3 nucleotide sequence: TGTGCCAGCACGTTTGGTGGGTCTAGTTTTTACGAGCAGTACTTC. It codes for CASTFGGSSFYEQYF.

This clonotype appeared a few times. CDR3 amino acids: CASSAGQGRNGYTF. In DNA, the CDR3 is TGTGCCAGCAGCGCGGGACAGGGACGAAACGGCTACACCTTC. This rearrangement joins TRBV7-9 to TRBJ1-2; 9 bases match TRBD1. Trimming cost V 5 bases and J 8 bases; bases outside gene matches: 9. CDR1 and CDR2 from the germline V gene are SEHNR and FQNEAQ (reference sequence). This CDR3 is built from 14 residues.

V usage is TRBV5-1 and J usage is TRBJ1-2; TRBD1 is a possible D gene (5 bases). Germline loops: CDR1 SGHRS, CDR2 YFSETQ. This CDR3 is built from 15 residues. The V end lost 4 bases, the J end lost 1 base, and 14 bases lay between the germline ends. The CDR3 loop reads CASSRDGGVNYGYTF. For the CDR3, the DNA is TGCGCCAGCAGCCGAGACGGGGGGGTTAACTATGGCTACACCTTC. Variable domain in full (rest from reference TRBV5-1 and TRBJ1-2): KAGVTQTPRYLIKTRGQQVTLSCSPISGHRSVSWYQQTPGQGLQFLFEYFSETQRNKGNFPGRFSGRQFSNSRSEMNVSTLELGDSALYLCASSRDGGVNYGYTFGSGTRLTVV.

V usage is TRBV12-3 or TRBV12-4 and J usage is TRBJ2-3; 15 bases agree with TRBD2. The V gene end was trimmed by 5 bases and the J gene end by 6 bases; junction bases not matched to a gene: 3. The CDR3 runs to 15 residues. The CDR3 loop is CASSGTSGGRDTQYF. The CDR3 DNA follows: TGTGCCAGCAGTGGGACTAGCGGGGGGAGGGATACGCAGTATTTT.